Presented here are 29 T cell receptor beta chains from one specimen sequenced in a study of cytomegalovirus exposure and HLA in healthy donors. Sequencing was performed with immunoSEQ multiplex PCR; in TCRdb, only in-frame clones are kept and a portion is missing. This sample has 250,000 to 400,000 clones; 75% to 90% occur once, and the top ten carry roughly 1.2%. Sequencing was carried out using PBMCs. The receptors were sampled from a woman in her 30s in good health and CMV-seropositive.

The genes are TRBV13 and TRBJ1-2; weak D call: TRBD1 (6 bases). Trimming pared 0 bases from V and 8 bases from J, leaving 13 bases between. The CDR3 sequence is 14 residues long. Germline CDR1 PRHDT, CDR2 FYEKMQ (reference sequence). The CDR3 spells CASSLGRDIRGYTF. The DNA for the CDR3 is TGTGCCAGCAGCTTAGGCCGGGACATCAGGGGCTACACCTTC. Full variable domain (remainder filled in from reference TRBV13 and TRBJ1-2): AAGVIQSPRHLIKEKRETATLKCYPIPRHDTVYWYQQGPGQDPQFLISFYEKMQSDKGSIPDRFSAQQFSDYHSELNMSSLELGDSALYFCASSLGRDIRGYTFGSGTRLTVV.

The DNA for the CDR3 is TGTGCCAGCAGCTCCCCCTCTAGCGGGGAATACACAGATACGCAGTATTTT. It translates to CASSSPSSGEYTDTQYF. J is TRBJ2-3 and V is TRBV7-2; TRBD2 aligns across 9 bases. CDR3 length: 17 amino acids. V shed 4 bases, J shed 2 bases, and the junction held 10 bases outside the gene matches. CDR1 and CDR2 from the germline V gene are SGHTA and FQGNSA.

Only one count was recorded for this clone. The chain is built from TRBV29-1 and TRBJ2-7; the match to TRBD1 covers 9 bases. This CDR3 is built from 18 residues. The V segment lost 4 bases and the J segment 3 bases; nucleotides outside the gene matches: 19. Germline V gene data show CDR1 as SQVTM and CDR2 as ANQGSEA. CDR3 loop: CSVVLGGTGLVFGYEQYF. CDR3 bases: TGCAGCGTTGTTTTGGGTGGGACAGGGTTGGTCTTTGGCTACGAGCAGTACTTC.

The chain links TRBV27 to TRBJ2-7, with TRBD1 identical over 9 bases. With 0 bases clipped from V and 2 bases from J, the junction kept 5 bases outside the gene matches. The CDR3 is made up of 16 amino acids. Germline V gene data show CDR1 as MNHEY and CDR2 as SMNVEV (reference sequence). CDR3 DNA: TGTGCCAGCAGTTTATCTCCCGGGACAGGGCCCTACGAGCAGTACTTC. This gives the protein CASSLSPGTGPYEQYF.

V and J are TRBV27 and TRBJ2-1, with TRBD2 identical over 11 bases. Germline V gene lookup returns CDR1 MNHEY and CDR2 SMNVEV (reference sequence). Trimming removed 6 bases from V and 7 bases from J; junction bases left unmatched: 20. This CDR3 comprises 19 residues. CDR3 DNA sequence: TGTGCCAGCAGGCCCGACTCAGGACTAGCGGGTACCACGCTAAATGAGCAGTTCTTC. Protein product: CASRPDSGLAGTTLNEQFF.

The V call is TRBV19, the J call TRBJ1-2; TRBD1 matches at 8 bases. After removal of 5 bases from V and 4 bases from J, the junction contained 6 bases not matched to a gene. Germline V lookup: CDR1 LNHDA, CDR2 SQIVND (reference sequence). The CDR3 extends over 14 amino acids. The CDR3 DNA follows: TGTGCCAGTAGTGGCGGACAGGGTAGCTATGGCTACACCTTC. Residues: CASSGGQGSYGYTF. The whole variable domain, remainder taken from reference TRBV19 and TRBJ1-2, is DGGITQSPKYLFRKEGQNVTLSCEQNLNHDAMYWYRQDPGQGLRLIYYSQIVNDFQKGDIAEGYSVSREKKESFPLTVTSAQKNPTAFYLCASSGGQGSYGYTFGSGTRLTVV.

The chain has TRBV7-9 and TRBJ2-7; TRBD2 matches at 11 bases. The germline V gene encodes CDR1 SEHNR and CDR2 FQNEAQ (reference sequence). The ends lost 4 bases at V and 3 bases at J; junction bases unmatched: 2. The CDR3 length is 14 residues. The chain's CDR3 is CASSSGTSGYEQYF. The CDR3 nucleotides are TGTGCCAGCAGCTCCGGGACTAGCGGCTACGAGCAGTACTTC.

This chain uses TRBV7-8 with TRBJ2-3; tentatively, D is TRBD2 (5 bases). The CDR3 covers 13 residues. With 5 bases removed from V and 6 bases from J, the gap between germline ends came to 12 bases. Germline CDR1 reads SGHVS; CDR2 reads FQNEAQ. CDR3 residues: CASSPGLEDTQYF. DNA of the CDR3: TGTGCCAGCAGCCCGGGGTTGGAGGATACGCAGTATTTT.

A few counts support this clone. The V call is TRBV4-1, the J call TRBJ1-1; TRBD1 matches at 7 bases. The length of the CDR3 is 14 residues. Germline V gene sequence: CDR1 MGHRA, CDR2 YSYEKL. The junction had 1 base not matched to a gene; V was cut back by 3 bases and J by 0 bases. CDR3 protein: CASSQGQLNTEAFF. Written as DNA, the CDR3 is TGCGCCAGCAGCCAGGGACAGCTGAACACTGAAGCTTTCTTT.

The chain uses TRBV2 and TRBJ1-3; D is undetermined. The length of the CDR3 is 14 residues. Trimming pared 7 bases from V and 0 bases from J, leaving 10 bases between. CDR1 and CDR2 from the germline V gene are SNHLY and FYNNEI. The CDR3 is CASTLTDSGNTIYF. DNA for the CDR3: TGTGCCAGCACCTTGACGGACTCTGGAAACACCATATATTTT.

The V gene is TRBV11-2, the J gene TRBJ2-2, with TRBD2 matching over 12 bases. CDR3 length: 19 amino acids. The germline V gene encodes CDR1 SGHAT and CDR2 FQNNGV. Losses at the gene ends were 3 bases for V and 4 bases for J; bases not matched to a gene: 12. CDR3 nucleotides: TGTGCCAGCAGCTTCGACACTCGACTAGCGGGAGTCCGCACCGGGGAGCTGTTTTTT. This encodes CASSFDTRLAGVRTGELFF.

V usage is TRBV5-1 and J usage is TRBJ1-2; 7 bases map to TRBD1. Germline CDR1 reads SGHRS; CDR2 reads YFSETQ. The CDR3 consists of 12 residues. With V trimmed by 4 bases and J by 7 bases, 4 bases remained unmatched. The CDR3 bases are TGCGCCAGCAGCGACAGGGTCTCTGGCTACACCTTC. Residues: CASSDRVSGYTF.

This clone has only one observation. The rearrangement uses TRBV30 and TRBJ2-3, with TRBD2 identical over 9 bases. Trimming cost V 0 bases and J 0 bases; bases outside gene matches: 4. Germline V gene data show CDR1 as GTSNPN and CDR2 as SVGIG (reference sequence). CDR3 length: 16 residues. CDR3 nucleotides: TGTGCCTGGAGTGTGGGGACTAGCAGTAGCACAGATACGCAGTATTTT. It codes for CAWSVGTSSSTDTQYF. The variable domain in full, with the rest retrieved from reference TRBV30 and TRBJ2-3, is SQTIHQWPATLVQPVGSPLSLECTVEGTSNPNLYWYRQAAGRGLQLLFYSVGIGQISSEVPQNLSASRPQDRQFILSSKKLLLSDSGFYLCAWSVGTSSSTDTQYFGPGTRLTVL.

The chain combines TRBV6-5 with TRBJ2-3, with 7 bases lining up with TRBD2. Trimming removed 6 bases from V and 6 bases from J; junction bases left unmatched: 6. The V gene's germline CDR1 is MNHEY and CDR2 SVGAGI. The CDR3 is 13 amino acids. CDR3 nucleotide sequence: TGTGCCAGCAGCTGGGGGGGTGGGGATACGCAGTATTTT. Residues: CASSWGGGDTQYF.

This chain uses TRBV7-9 with TRBJ1-4, with no clear D. This CDR3 spans 16 amino acids. Germline assignment: CDR1 SEHNR and CDR2 FQNEAQ (reference sequence). Trimming pared 2 bases from V and 1 base from J, leaving 11 bases between. DNA of the CDR3: TGTGCCAGCAGCTTACTGGCAGACCTAACTAATGAAAAACTGTTTTTT. It is translated as CASSLLADLTNEKLFF.

The CDR3 DNA reads TGTGCCAGCAGCTTGCAGGGGGCGGCGAATCAGCCCCAGCATTTT. Its protein is CASSLQGAANQPQHF. The chain links TRBV27 to TRBJ1-5, with 8 bases matching TRBD1. Trimming took 6 bases from V and 4 from J; bases not matched to a gene: 8. The germline gives CDR1 MNHEY, CDR2 SMNVEV (reference sequence). This CDR3 region has 15 residues.

The rearrangement joins TRBV15 to TRBJ1-3; no reliable D call. The CDR3 is 18 residues long. V lost 0 bases and J 2 bases, leaving 17 bases between the germline ends. CDR1 LNHNV and CDR2 YYDKDF come from the germline V gene (reference sequence). The CDR3 loop reads CATSRDPSRRLPGNTIYF. The CDR3, as DNA: TGTGCCACCAGCAGAGACCCAAGTCGGCGTCTGCCTGGAAACACCATATATTTT.

The gene calls are TRBV28 and TRBJ2-2; 9 positions match TRBD1. J gave up 6 bases and V 4 bases, and 6 bases lay outside the gene matches. Germline assignment: CDR1 MDHEN and CDR2 SYDVKM. The CDR3 is 15 amino acids. The CDR3 loop reads CASSYRGRRAGELFF. The CDR3 DNA reads as TGTGCCAGCAGTTACAGGGGGCGCCGGGCCGGGGAGCTGTTTTTT.

The chain recombines TRBV21-1 with TRBJ1-2; TRBD1, the table's D call, was not compared with the DNA. TRBV21-1 is given as a pseudogene. This CDR3 spans 18 amino acids. CDR3 loop: CASSKGGRNRGTNYGYTF. CDR3 coding DNA: TGTGCCAGCAGCAAAGGGGGGAGAAACAGGGGCACTAACTATGGCTACACCTTC.

This clone is a singleton in its sample. V usage is TRBV27 and J usage is TRBJ2-3, with no clear D. V was pared by 3 bases and J by 5 bases, with 9 bases between. This CDR3 comprises 13 residues. CDR1 MNHEY and CDR2 SMNVEV come from the germline V gene (reference sequence). This CDR3 reads CASSLARGDTQYF. CDR3 bases: TGTGCCAGCAGTTTGGCGCGTGGAGATACGCAGTATTTT.

V usage is TRBV5-1 and J usage is TRBJ1-2, with 11 positions matching TRBD1. The CDR3 loop spans 15 amino acids. Per germline, CDR1 SGHRS and CDR2 YFSETQ. The V gene end was trimmed by 0 bases and the J gene end by 4 bases; junction bases not matched to a gene: 2. The CDR3 DNA is TGCGCCAGCAGCTTGGAAGGACAGGGGGCCTATGGCTACACCTTC. Translation: CASSLEGQGAYGYTF.

The chain links TRBV4-1 to TRBJ1-1, with D perhaps matching TRBD1 (5 bases). The CDR3 extends over 15 amino acids. Trimming pared 4 bases from V and 2 bases from J, leaving 14 bases between. Per germline, CDR1 MGHRA and CDR2 YSYEKL. The CDR3 DNA follows: TGCGCCAGCAGCCGCCCCCTCGGGGCTAACACTGAAGCTTTCTTT. The encoded protein is CASSRPLGANTEAFF.

This rearrangement joins TRBV28 to TRBJ2-7; 14 nucleotides agree with TRBD2. This CDR3 comprises 15 residues. Germline CDR1 and CDR2: MDHEN and SYDVKM. V shed 5 bases and J 7 bases; nucleotides not matched to a gene: 7. CDR3 DNA: TGTGCCAGCAGTCAGGGACTAGCGGGAGTTTTGGAGCAGTACTTC. Its protein is CASSQGLAGVLEQYF.

This clone was seen a single time. The chain joins TRBV5-4 to TRBJ1-2, with TRBD1 as a possible D gene (5 bases). Germline values: CDR1 SGHNT, CDR2 YYREEE (reference sequence). With 0 bases removed from V and 8 bases from J, the gap between germline ends came to 11 bases. CDR3 length: 13 amino acids. CDR3 loop: CASSLGGTWGYTF. The CDR3 nucleotides read TGTGCCAGCAGCTTGGGGGGGACCTGGGGCTACACCTTC.

Comment on this clone: Other nucleotide sequences in the sample specify the same CDR3. This sequence joins TRBV5-1 and TRBJ1-4; maybe TRBD1 (5 bases). The CDR3 loop spans 15 amino acids. In germline, CDR1 is SGHRS, CDR2 YFSETQ. V gave up 2 bases and J gave up 4 bases, with 12 bases separating them. CDR3 in DNA: TGCGCCAGCAGCTTAGGCGACAGAGATAATGAAAAACTGTTTTTT. Protein sequence: CASSLGDRDNEKLFF.

The V call is TRBV6-1, the J call TRBJ2-7; D gene uncertain. Deletions cut 1 base from V and 3 bases from J, with 16 bases between. The length of the CDR3 is 16 residues. Germline CDR1 is MNHNS and CDR2 is SASEGT. The CDR3 is CASSEVTDTLNYEQYF. The CDR3, as DNA: TGTGCCAGCAGTGAAGTGACTGACACCCTGAACTACGAGCAGTACTTC.

The chain combines TRBV5-1 with TRBJ2-1, with TRBD2 identical over 10 bases. The CDR3 totals 15 residues. Germline CDR1 reads SGHRS; CDR2 reads YFSETQ. V dropped 4 bases and J dropped 2; count of bases not matched to a gene: 3. The CDR3 sequence is CASSPSGGAYNEQFF. The CDR3 nucleotides read TGCGCCAGCAGCCCGAGCGGGGGGGCCTACAATGAGCAGTTCTTC.

The rearrangement links TRBV27 to TRBJ2-2, with 7 bases identical to TRBD1. Per germline, CDR1 MNHEY and CDR2 SMNVEV (reference sequence). CDR3 length equals 13 residues. The V segment lost 10 bases and the J segment 1 base; nucleotides outside the gene matches: 3. The CDR3 spells CANRQGNTGELFF. The CDR3, as DNA: TGTGCCAACAGACAGGGGAACACCGGGGAGCTGTTTTTT.

This clone was found many times. This specimen includes other DNA sequences encoding the same CDR3. The chain links TRBV7-9 to TRBJ1-2; the D gene is possibly TRBD1 (6 bases). V lost 4 bases and J lost 1, with 7 bases in between. The CDR3 totals 13 residues. The V gene's germline CDR1 is SEHNR and CDR2 FQNEAQ (reference sequence). CDR3 amino acids: CASSSTGNYGYTF. DNA for the CDR3: TGTGCCAGCAGCTCGACAGGTAACTATGGCTACACCTTC.